This TCR beta chain comes out of a study of monozygotic twins with inflammatory bowel disease. General study results and limits: Fewer clonotypes were shared with others by IBD patients than by healthy twins, especially with disease activity. There was no way to distinguish the different T cell subtypes. Limited power may explain why concordant and discordant twins showed no difference in repertoire similarity.

As concerns this clonotype: What it binds is unknown.

The authors ran two nested PCRs of 16 and 9 cycles on TCRalpha and TCRbeta cDNA. TCRdb re-called the 5' RACE reads, yielding one record per CDR3 amino acid sequence without DNA. The sample holds approximately 400,000 distinct CDR3 sequences. Germline V gene data show CDR1 as SGHTA and CDR2 as FQGNSA. There are 15 residues in the CDR3. This chain links TRBV7-2 with TRBJ2-2; TCRdb outputs TRBD2, but without DNA this stays unchecked. The material sequenced was blood. This receptor was taken from a human donor with ulcerative colitis or Crohn's disease, or a healthy co-twin of an affected twin (not recorded which). CDR3 region: CASSLELAGIGELFF. The whole variable domain, filled in from reference TRBV7-2 and TRBJ2-2, reads GAGVSQSPSNKVTEKGKDVELRCDPISGHTALYWYRQSLGQGLEFLIYFQGNSAPDKSGLPSDRFSAERTGGSVSTLTIQRTQQEDSAVYLCASSLELAGIGELFFGEGSRLTVL.